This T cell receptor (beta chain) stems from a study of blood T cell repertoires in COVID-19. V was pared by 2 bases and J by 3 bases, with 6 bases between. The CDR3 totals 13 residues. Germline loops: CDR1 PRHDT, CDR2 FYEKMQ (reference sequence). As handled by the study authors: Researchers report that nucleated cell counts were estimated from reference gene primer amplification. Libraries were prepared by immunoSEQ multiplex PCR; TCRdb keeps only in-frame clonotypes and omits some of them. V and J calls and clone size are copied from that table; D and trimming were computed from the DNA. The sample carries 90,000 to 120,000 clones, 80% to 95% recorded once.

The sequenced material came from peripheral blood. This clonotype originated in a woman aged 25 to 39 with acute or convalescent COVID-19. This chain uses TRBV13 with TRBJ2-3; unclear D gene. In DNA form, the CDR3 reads TGTGCCAGCAGCTTAATCCCTACAGATACGCAGTATTTT. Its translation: CASSLIPTDTQYF. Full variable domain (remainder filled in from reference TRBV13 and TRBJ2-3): AAGVIQSPRHLIKEKRETATLKCYPIPRHDTVYWYQQGPGQDPQFLISFYEKMQSDKGSIPDRFSAQQFSDYHSELNMSSLELGDSALYFCASSLIPTDTQYFGPGTRLTVL.